Listed here are 12 T cell receptor beta chains from one sample, sequenced in a study of identical twins. Via MiXCR, TCRdb re-called the 5' RACE reads, giving one row per CDR3 protein. The sample lists about 530,000 distinct CDR3 sequences; about 15% were seen once. This sample was also put to use in a study of yellow fever vaccine responses in identical twins.

The sample consisted of CD4+ T cells sorted from blood. These receptors were collected from a woman under 30 in good health.

The chain carries TRBV2 and TRBJ2-3; perhaps TRBD1 as D (6 bases). There are 16 residues in the CDR3. Trimming cost V 5 bases and J 9 bases, with 24 bases left between them. The germline gives CDR1 SNHLY, CDR2 FYNNEI. This CDR3 reads CASSKKQGSGITTQYF. The CDR3 region has the DNA TGTGCCAGCAGTAAAAAACAGGGCTCGGGTATAACAACGCAGTATTTT.

The V call is TRBV20-1, the J call TRBJ2-6; unclear D gene. The germline V gene encodes CDR1 DFQATT and CDR2 SNEGSKA (reference sequence). The V end was cut by 6 bases, the J end by 0 bases, with 6 bases between. The CDR3 is 13 residues long. The CDR3 region is CSAASSGANVLTF. CDR3 nucleotide sequence: TGCAGTGCGGCGTCCTCTGGGGCCAACGTCCTGACTTTC.

This clonotype was counted between two and nine times. The chain has TRBV5-1 and TRBJ1-6; 8 bases line up with TRBD1. The CDR3 is 15 residues long. J lost 5 bases, V lost 2 bases, and 3 bases had no gene match. In germline, CDR1 is SGHRS, CDR2 YFSETQ. The CDR3 coding sequence is TGCGCCAGCAGCTTACAGGGGGGTGATAATTCACCCCTCCACTTT. Protein: CASSLQGGDNSPLHF.

In its sample, this clonotype was seen a few times. The chain uses TRBV20-1 and TRBJ2-1; D possibly corresponds to TRBD1 (5 bases). Trimming removed 6 bases at V and 8 bases at J, with 11 bases between. The germline CDR1 and CDR2 sequences are DFQATT and SNEGSKA (reference sequence). The CDR3 is made up of 11 amino acids. The CDR3, as DNA: TGCAGTGCCTCCAGGGTGGATGAGCAGTTCTTC. The encoded protein is CSASRVDEQFF.

This chain connects TRBV20-1 to TRBJ2-1; tentatively, D is TRBD2 (5 bases). The germline V gene has CDR1 DFQATT and CDR2 SNEGSKA (reference sequence). This CDR3 is 15 amino acids long. The germline V and J ends were trimmed by 3 bases and 6 bases, with 18 bases remaining between them. The CDR3 coding sequence is TGCAGTGCTAGGAAACGGGAACCTGAGGGCAATGAGCAGTTCTTC. Protein sequence: CSARKREPEGNEQFF.

There are a few counts of this clonotype. The J gene is TRBJ2-1, the V gene TRBV5-1; D is unclear. CDR3 length equals 12 residues. Germline loops: CDR1 SGHRS, CDR2 YFSETQ. The V gene lost 4 bases and the J gene lost 14 bases, with 16 bases spanning the gap. The CDR3 region has the DNA TGCGCCAGCAGCCAATCCATCGGGCCGGAGTTCTTC. It yields the protein CASSQSIGPEFF.

Only a few counts were recorded for this clonotype. The rearrangement uses TRBV5-1 and TRBJ1-4; a possible D gene is TRBD1 (6 bases). From germline, CDR1 is SGHRS and CDR2 YFSETQ. The CDR3 length is 15 residues. V was shortened by 3 bases and J by 5 bases, with 14 bases between the two germline ends. The CDR3, as DNA: TGCGCCAGCAGCTCCTCGGGACACGAGAATGAAAAACTGTTTTTT. Translation gives CASSSSGHENEKLFF.

This clonotype was detected a few times. The chain joins TRBV12-3 or TRBV12-4 to TRBJ2-7; TRBD2 agrees at 7 bases. V lost 2 bases and J lost 2; bases outside the gene matches: 6. The CDR3 totals 15 residues. CDR3 in DNA: TGTGCCAGCAGTTTAAGAGCACGGGGGGCCTACGAGCAGTACGTC. Amino acids: CASSLRARGAYEQYV.

This clonotype showed up many times. This chain connects TRBV5-1 to TRBJ2-3; D is ambiguous. CDR3 size: 15 residues. Germline CDR1 SGHRS, CDR2 YFSETQ. V dropped 0 bases and J dropped 2 bases, with 10 bases sitting between them. Here the CDR3 DNA reads TGCGCCAGCAGCTTGGCCAAGTGGATCACAGATACGCAGTATTTT. It encodes CASSLAKWITDTQYF.

This chain joins TRBV5-1 and TRBJ2-5; 12 bases map to TRBD2. Germline V gene lookup returns CDR1 SGHRS and CDR2 YFSETQ. The CDR3 contains 18 residues. J gave up 1 base and V 0 bases, and 7 bases lay outside the gene matches. This CDR3 reads CASSLGLAGGPGQETQYF. DNA of the CDR3: TGCGCCAGCAGCTTGGGGCTAGCGGGAGGGCCAGGCCAAGAGACCCAGTACTTC.

This clonotype was observed a few times. The chain couples TRBV7-9 to TRBJ2-7, with D uncertain. CDR3 length: 14 amino acids. CDR1 is SEHNR, CDR2 FQNEAQ, per germline (reference sequence). V lost 0 bases to trimming and J lost 7 bases, with 13 bases between them. This CDR3 is CASSLAMTPKEQYF. CDR3 coding DNA: TGTGCCAGCAGCTTAGCTATGACCCCTAAGGAGCAGTACTTC. The full variable domain, in which reference TRBV7-9 and TRBJ2-7 provide the parts outside the CDR3, is DTGVSQNPRHKITKRGQNVTFRCDPISEHNRLYWYRQTLGQGPEFLTYFQNEAQLEKSRLLSDRFSAERPKGSFSTLEIQRTEQGDSAMYLCASSLAMTPKEQYFGPGTRLTVT.

This clonotype has only a few counts. CDR3 residues: CASSPSQGRISKNIQYF. The CDR3 DNA sequence: TGTGCCAGCAGCCCCAGCCAGGGCAGGATTAGCAAAAACATTCAGTACTTC. V is TRBV9 and J is TRBJ2-4, with D possibly TRBD1 on 5 matching bases. The CDR3 is 17 amino acids. V shed 4 bases and J shed 3 bases, with 20 bases lying between them. Germline loops: CDR1 SGDLS, CDR2 YYNGEE.